These 15 T cell receptor beta chains were all obtained from the same sample, sequenced in a study of T cell changes during pregnancy in multiple sclerosis. Assay used: immunoSEQ multiplex PCR; TCRdb lists only in-frame clones, some missing. The sample has 58,000 or so clones; around 91% are singletons. The material sequenced was peripheral blood, taken after pregnancy. These TCRs come from a female donor with multiple sclerosis, enrolled in a pregnancy study.

The gene calls are TRBV2 and TRBJ2-7; D uncertain. The V gene lost 6 bases and the J gene lost 3 bases, with 6 bases spanning the gap. In germline, CDR1 is SNHLY, CDR2 FYNNEI. CDR3 length: 11 amino acids. CDR3 nucleotide sequence: TGTGCCAGCAGGTTTATCTACGAGCAGTACTTC. As protein: CASRFIYEQYF.

This chain links TRBV10-1 with TRBJ2-7, with 9 bases lining up with TRBD1. The CDR3 spans 15 residues. V lost 0 bases to trimming and J lost 5 bases; unmatched junction nucleotides: 5. From germline, CDR1 is WNHNN and CDR2 SYGVQD (reference sequence). The CDR3 DNA sequence: TGCGCCAGCAGTGAGTCATGGACAGGGGCCCACGAGCAGTACTTC. It codes for CASSESWTGAHEQYF.

This chain connects TRBV5-4 to TRBJ1-6; 9 bases fit TRBD1. Looked up from germline, CDR1 is SGHNT and CDR2 is YYREEE (reference sequence). After removal of 4 bases from V and 8 bases from J, the junction contained 7 bases not matched to a gene. CDR3 length equals 15 residues. CDR3 in DNA: TGTGCCAGCAGCGCGAGACAGGGGGGGGATTCACCCCTCCACTTT. Translation gives CASSARQGGDSPLHF.

The genes are TRBV4-1 and TRBJ2-5; 7 nucleotides align to TRBD2. This CDR3 is built from 14 residues. Germline CDR1 is MGHRA and CDR2 is YSYEKL. The V and J ends lost 4 bases and 5 bases, in that order; junction bases with no gene match: 7. CDR3 region: CASSRWEGRETQYF. The CDR3 bases are TGCGCCAGCAGCCGTTGGGAGGGCCGGGAGACCCAGTACTTC.

V and J are TRBV2 and TRBJ1-1; 7 bases are a match to TRBD1. CDR1 SNHLY and CDR2 FYNNEI come from the germline V gene. The CDR3 is 13 residues long. With 4 bases clipped from V and 3 bases from J, the junction kept 2 bases outside the gene matches. This chain's CDR3 is CASSGTGDTEAFF. In DNA, the CDR3 is TGTGCCAGCAGTGGAACAGGGGACACTGAAGCTTTCTTT.

V usage is TRBV6-1 and J usage is TRBJ2-5; 11 positions agree with TRBD1. V was pared by 3 bases and J by 2 bases, with 2 bases of the junction left unmatched. This CDR3 contains 15 residues. CDR1 and CDR2 (germline): MNHNS, SASEGT. CDR3 sequence: CASSDRDRGQETQYF. CDR3 DNA sequence: TGTGCCAGCAGTGACCGGGACAGGGGGCAAGAGACCCAGTACTTC.

V gene TRBV28 combines with J gene TRBJ2-7; 11 bases map to TRBD2. The V gene end was trimmed by 8 bases and the J gene end by 1 base; junction bases not matched to a gene: 4. Germline V gene sequence: CDR1 MDHEN, CDR2 SYDVKM. The CDR3 contains 14 residues. CDR3 protein: CASPPSGGSYEQYF. CDR3 in DNA: TGTGCCAGCCCTCCTAGCGGGGGGTCCTACGAGCAGTACTTC.

CDR3 in DNA: TGTGCCAGCAGCCAGCAGGGGACCTTTAATCAGCCCCAGCATTTT. It codes for CASSQQGTFNQPQHF. The chain joins TRBV7-2 to TRBJ1-5; tentatively, D is TRBD1 (6 bases). Germline-derived CDR1 and CDR2 are SGHTA and FQGNSA. V was shortened by 5 bases and J by 4 bases, with 15 bases between the two germline ends. This CDR3 is 15 amino acids long.

The chain employs TRBV5-1 and TRBJ1-5; 9 bases line up with TRBD1. The V gene's germline CDR1 is SGHRS and CDR2 YFSETQ. V lost 0 bases and J lost 5; bases outside the gene matches: 3. This CDR3 is built from 15 residues. The CDR3 here is CASSLGDRVDQPQHF. CDR3 nucleotide sequence: TGCGCCAGCAGCTTGGGGGACAGGGTGGATCAGCCCCAGCATTTT.

This chain links TRBV30 with TRBJ1-6; the D is unclear. CDR1 GTSNPN and CDR2 SVGIG come from the germline V gene (reference sequence). Trimming stripped 0 bases from V and 3 bases from J, with 3 bases between. The CDR3 is 13 amino acids. The CDR3 here is CAWSVHYNSPLHF. The CDR3 DNA sequence: TGTGCCTGGAGTGTACACTATAATTCACCCCTCCACTTT.

The chain couples TRBV10-2 to TRBJ1-2; D might be TRBD1 (5 bases). Trimming removed 8 bases at V and 13 bases at J, with 11 bases between. The CDR3 is made up of 9 amino acids. Germline V lookup: CDR1 WSHSY, CDR2 SAAADI. The DNA for the CDR3 is TGCGCCAGCCCGCCAGGGTTCACCTTC. It is translated as CASPPGFTF.

This sequence joins TRBV25-1 and TRBJ2-5, with D tentatively TRBD1 (6 bases). V was clipped by 5 bases and J by 5 bases, with 12 bases between them. The CDR3 covers 13 residues. Germline CDR1 is MGHDK and CDR2 is SYGVNS. CDR3 nucleotide sequence: TGTGCCAGCAGTTCCCAGGGGACCGAGACCCAGTACTTC. Encoded protein: CASSSQGTETQYF.

The V call is TRBV10-1, the J call TRBJ2-1, with D perhaps matching TRBD2 (6 bases). The germline V and J ends were trimmed by 0 bases and 4 bases, with 10 bases remaining between them. Germline-derived CDR1 and CDR2 are WNHNN and SYGVQD (reference sequence). This CDR3 spans 15 amino acids. This chain's CDR3 is CASSESRGRYNEQFF. CDR3 coding DNA: TGCGCCAGCAGTGAGTCCCGGGGGAGGTACAATGAGCAGTTCTTC.

This rearrangement joins TRBV15 to TRBJ2-5; D remains ambiguous. The CDR3 totals 13 residues. Trimming took 5 bases from V and 5 from J, leaving 12 bases between them. Germline values: CDR1 LNHNV, CDR2 YYDKDF (reference sequence). In DNA form, the CDR3 reads TGTGCCACCAGCGCGGATCTGACGGAGACCCAGTACTTC. Translated: CATSADLTETQYF.

This clone was recorded only once. This chain connects TRBV18 to TRBJ1-4; TRBD1 aligns across 8 bases. J was trimmed by 5 bases and V by 0 bases; bases with no gene match: 8. Germline loops: CDR1 KGHSH, CDR2 LQKENI. This CDR3 contains 17 residues. The CDR3 sequence: CASSPPLLGDRNEKLFF. CDR3 DNA sequence: TGTGCCAGCTCACCACCGTTACTGGGGGACAGGAATGAAAAACTGTTTTTT.